The rows below give T cell receptor beta chains drawn from one sample of a study of Ad26.COV2.S vaccination and SARS-CoV-2 variants. Sequenced by immunoSEQ multiplex PCR; TCRdb stores in-frame clones only, minus some. The data hold about 390,000 clones, with 80% to 95% observed a single time. The source was peripheral blood, collected in a trial of Ad26.COV2.S vaccine versus placebo. These receptors came from a person between 18 and 59 years old who received the Ad26.COV2.S COVID-19 vaccine or a placebo. The CDR3 runs from the conserved cysteine through the conserved F or W. Each record gives: J gene, clone size, V gene, CDR3 length, D gene, CDR3 DNA, CDR3 protein. The D gene is left open where the match is weak. Expanded clones get a size class; other rows say once, few or many, or leave the size out.

TRBJ2-7 NA TRBV24-1 15 NA TGTGCCACCCATACCGGAGCCCCGGGACCCTACGAGCAGTACTTC CATHTGAPGPYEQYF
TRBJ2-5 NA TRBV5-6 12 NA TGTGCCAGCAGCTTGGGGGCCGAGACCCAGTACTTC CASSLGAETQYF
TRBJ2-7 NA TRBV5-1 16 TRBD2 TGCGCCAGCAGCTTGGGGGGACTAGCGGGGACCTACGAGCAGTACTTC CASSLGGLAGTYEQYF
TRBJ2-5 NA TRBV28 13 NA TGTGCCAGCAGTTTAGACCTTCAAGAGACCCAGTACTTC CASSLDLQETQYF
TRBJ1-2 NA TRBV27 13 NA TGTGCCAGCAGTTTAGCTGGTCGTTATGGCTACACCTTC CASSLAGRYGYTF
TRBJ2-1 NA TRBV29-1 13 TRBD1 TGCAGCGGCCGGACAGGGGCCTACAATGAGCAGTTCTTC CSGRTGAYNEQFF
TRBJ2-2 once TRBV15 13 TRBD1 TGTGCCACCGGACAGGGCCACACCGGGGAGCTGTTTTTT CATGQGHTGELFF
TRBJ1-4 NA TRBV10-2 14 TRBD1 TGCGCCAGCAGACGGGACAGAACTAATGAAAAACTGTTTTTT CASRRDRTNEKLFF
TRBJ2-7 NA TRBV6-5 14 TRBD1 TGTGCCAGCAGCTCTAGGACAGGGGTCGGAGAGCAGTACTTC CASSSRTGVGEQYF
TRBJ1-1 NA TRBV28 14 NA TGTGCCAGCAGTTCCGGGAGCAAAGGAACTGAAGCTTTCTTT CASSSGSKGTEAFF
TRBJ1-5 NA TRBV16 15 TRBD1 TGTGCCAGCAGCCAAGGGGGACAGGGGGATCAGCCCCAGCATTTT CASSQGGQGDQPQHF
TRBJ2-3 NA TRBV25-1 15 TRBD2 TGTGCCAGCAGTTATAGCGGGGGGACCACAGATACGCAGTATTTT CASSYSGGTTDTQYF
TRBJ1-2 NA TRBV29-1 13 TRBD1 TGCAGCACCGACACCGGGACAGGTTTTGGCTACACCTTC CSTDTGTGFGYTF
TRBJ2-7 NA TRBV5-8 16 NA TGTGCCAGCAGCTCCGAGGTTAGGACAAGAATTTACGAGCAGTACTTC CASSSEVRTRIYEQYF
TRBJ2-3 NA TRBV7-2 14 NA TGTGCCAGCAGCGGCCGCCGGAGCACAGATACGCAGTATTTT CASSGRRSTDTQYF
TRBJ1-1 few TRBV15 16 NA TGTGCCACCAGCAGAGACCCCGACTGGTATGGGGCTGAAGCTTTCTTT CATSRDPDWYGAEAFF
TRBJ1-2 NA TRBV11-2 14 NA TGTGCCAGCAGCTTAGGCGGAACAGCGTATGGCTACACCTTC CASSLGGTAYGYTF
TRBJ1-1 NA TRBV19 14 NA TGTGCCAGTAGTGGGTTGGTGGCGGGGACTGAAGCTTTCTTT CASSGLVAGTEAFF
TRBJ2-7 once TRBV28 13 NA TGTGCCAGCAGTCGACAGAGCTCCTACGAGCAGTACTTC CASSRQSSYEQYF
TRBJ2-5 NA TRBV7-2 13 TRBD2 TGTGCCAGCAGCTCTAGCGGGGGGGGAACCCAGTACTTC CASSSSGGGTQYF
TRBJ2-3 NA TRBV7-2 15 TRBD2 TGTGCCAGCAGCTCGGGACTAGCGGCTTGGGATACGCAGTATTTT CASSSGLAAWDTQYF
TRBJ2-7 NA TRBV11-2 14 NA TGTGCCAGCAGCCCAGGACTGAGCTCCTACGAGCAGTACTTC CASSPGLSSYEQYF
TRBJ1-1 NA TRBV6-5 16 NA TGTGCCAGCAGTTACGACACCGGGGGTATGAACACTGAAGCTTTCTTT CASSYDTGGMNTEAFF
TRBJ1-1 NA TRBV27 13 NA TGTGCCAGCAGTTTTTCGGGGGGCACTGAAGCTTTCTTT CASSFSGGTEAFF
TRBJ2-7 NA TRBV9 13 TRBD2 TGTGCCAGCAGCGTAGGGGCGGGGGACGAGCAGTACTTC CASSVGAGDEQYF
TRBJ2-5 NA TRBV6-6 16 NA TGTGCCAGCACCGAGATGGCCCGACTCGCGGGAGAGACCCAGTACTTC CASTEMARLAGETQYF
TRBJ2-3 NA TRBV13 11 TRBD2 TGTGCCAGCAGCACGGGGGGTACGCAGTATTTT CASSTGGTQYF
TRBJ1-5 NA TRBV28 14 NA TGTGCCAGCAGTTTAGTAACAGGGACGCAGCCCCAGCATTTT CASSLVTGTQPQHF
TRBJ2-2 NA TRBV29-1 15 TRBD2 TGCAGCGCGAGCGTGGCGGGGGGGTACACCGGGGAGCTGTTTTTT CSASVAGGYTGELFF
TRBJ1-4 NA TRBV7-6 17 NA TGTGCCAGCAGCTCAAGCTTCTCAGGGGCGTCGCATGAAAAACTGTTTTTT CASSSSFSGASHEKLFF
TRBJ1-2 NA TRBV9 13 NA TGTGCCAGCAGCGTAGGCGGGAACTATGGCTACACCTTC CASSVGGNYGYTF
TRBJ2-1 NA TRBV19 17 NA TGTGCCAGTAGTATATATGGGATCAACTCCTACAATGATGAGCAGTTCTTC CASSIYGINSYNDEQFF
TRBJ1-4 NA TRBV19 15 NA TGTGCCAGTAGTATTCGGGGTACTCCTAATGAAAAACTGTTTTTT CASSIRGTPNEKLFF
TRBJ1-3 NA TRBV10-2 15 TRBD1 TGCGCCAGCAGACAAGACAGGGGGCGAGTAAACACCATATATTTT CASRQDRGRVNTIYF
TRBJ2-7 NA TRBV10-2 15 TRBD2 TGCGCCAGCAGCTATGGGACTAGCGGGGCGGGGGAGCAGTACTTC CASSYGTSGAGEQYF
TRBJ2-2 NA TRBV7-8 12 NA TGTGCCAGCAGCTTGGGGGTCGGGGAGCTGTTTTTT CASSLGVGELFF
TRBJ2-3 NA TRBV7-6 14 NA TGTGCCAGCAGCTTAAGCCCTAGCACAGATACGCAGTATTTT CASSLSPSTDTQYF
TRBJ2-1 NA TRBV19 15 TRBD2 TGTGCCAGTACCATACTAGCGGGGGGGTACAATGAGCAGTTCTTC CASTILAGGYNEQFF
TRBJ2-7 once TRBV7-8 16 NA TGTGCCAGCAGCTTAGCCCGATGGTTCGGTGAGCGGGAGCAGTACTTC CASSLARWFGEREQYF